This TCR beta chain was sequenced for a study of CD8+ T cells in alopecia areata. On the study more broadly: Tofacitinib ran 6 to 18 months, followed by 6 months off drug.

The CDR3 runs 15 residues. V lost 7 bases and J lost 7; bases outside the gene matches: 11. CDR1 is LNHDA and CDR2 is SQIVND in the germline V gene (reference sequence). Study-wide results and limits: In scalp samples, resident alphabeta T cells of normal skin are also sequenced.

As concerns this clone: Its cognate antigen is unknown.

Indicated treatment: oral pan-JAK inhibitor, 5-10 mg twice daily. cDNA serving as the sequencing template came from extracted, reverse transcribed RNA. Produced via immunoSEQ multiplex PCR; TCRdb's table is partial and in-frame only. The table shows 150,000 to 200,000 clones, with around 64% occurring only once. This material consisted of CD4+ T cells sorted from blood, taken between weeks 47 and 50, from a patient treated with tofacitinib. The V call is TRBV19, the J call TRBJ2-2, with 8 bases aligning to TRBD1. The sequence came from a human donor with alopecia areata. CDR3 in DNA: TGTGCCAGTATGAGGCAGGGGGCGAAGTTCGGGGAGCTGTTTTTT. Protein sequence: CASMRQGAKFGELFF.